This is a list of T cell receptor beta chains from one sample in a study of T cell responses to AZD1222 COVID-19 vaccine. Repertoires were generated with immunoSEQ multiplex PCR, while TCRdb's copy carries only in-frame clones and drops some. In the table there are some 120,000 clones, 90% to 95% of which are singletons. This specimen was peripheral blood, taken on day 0 of AZD1222 vaccination. These receptors came from an adult in good health. Each CDR3 is given with its conserved first and last residue. D genes are given only for firm matches. Rows may omit the clone size; those that give it use once, few, many or a size class.

d_gene	j_gene	v_gene	abundance	CDR3aa	CDR3nt
TRBD1	TRBJ2-7	TRBV6-5	.	CASLTDRGLYEQYF	TGTGCCAGCCTGACTGACAGGGGCCTCTACGAGCAGTACTTC
.	TRBJ2-3	TRBV5-1	.	CASSSHEPGADTQYF	TGCGCCAGCAGCTCGCACGAGCCGGGGGCGGATACGCAGTATTTT
.	TRBJ2-7	TRBV5-4	.	CASSGGTSPSNEQYF	TGTGCCAGCAGCGGCGGGACATCCCCGTCGAATGAGCAGTACTTC
.	TRBJ1-3	TRBV13	.	CASSSRTGSGNTIYF	TGTGCCAGCAGCTCCCGGACGGGTTCTGGAAACACCATATATTTT
TRBD1	TRBJ1-6	TRBV6-2/TRBV6-3	.	CASSYPKDRGMGSPLHF	TGTGCCAGCAGTTACCCTAAAGACAGGGGTATGGGATCACCCCTCCACTTT
.	TRBJ2-7	TRBV28	.	CASSFPGGSYEQYF	TGTGCCAGCAGTTTCCCCGGGGGATCCTACGAGCAGTACTTC
.	TRBJ2-7	TRBV6-2/TRBV6-3	.	CASSYFPTGSYEQYF	TGTGCCAGCAGTTACTTCCCGACTGGATCCTACGAGCAGTACTTC
.	TRBJ1-4	TRBV4-3	.	CASSQDFGQINEKLFF	TGCGCCAGCAGCCAAGATTTCGGGCAGATTAATGAAAAACTGTTTTTT
TRBD1	TRBJ1-1	TRBV5-1	.	CASSPFPPGQGGSGTEAFF	TGCGCCAGCAGCCCATTCCCCCCGGGACAGGGTGGTTCGGGGACTGAAGCTTTCTTT
TRBD1	TRBJ1-4	TRBV7-6	.	CASSRTGANEKLFF	TGTGCCAGCAGCAGGACAGGGGCTAATGAAAAACTGTTTTTT
TRBD1	TRBJ2-1	TRBV15	.	CATSKGQGLVNEQFF	TGTGCCACCAGTAAGGGACAGGGCTTGGTCAATGAGCAGTTCTTC
.	TRBJ2-3	TRBV9	.	CASSTRTTSIGAQYF	TGTGCCAGCAGCACCAGGACTACCTCGATCGGAGCGCAGTATTTT
TRBD2	TRBJ2-1	TRBV10-1	.	CASGDGGRNEQFF	TGCGCCAGCGGAGACGGGGGGAGGAATGAGCAGTTCTTC
.	TRBJ1-2	TRBV29-1	.	CSVEGGADANYGYTF	TGCAGCGTTGAAGGTGGGGCGGATGCTAACTATGGCTACACCTTC
TRBD1	TRBJ1-4	TRBV28	.	CASRPTGALLNEKLFF	TGTGCCAGCAGGCCGACAGGGGCCCTCCTTAATGAAAAACTGTTTTTT
TRBD1	TRBJ2-7	TRBV7-9	.	CASSSSDRGYEQYF	TGTGCCAGCAGCTCTAGTGACAGGGGTTACGAGCAGTACTTC
.	TRBJ2-3	TRBV2	few	CASSEVSRGTQYF	TGTGCCAGCAGTGAAGTCTCCCGGGGTACGCAGTATTTT
TRBD1	TRBJ1-1	TRBV18	.	CASSRLTGGAGTEAFF	TGTGCCAGCTCACGACTGACAGGGGGCGCTGGGACTGAAGCTTTCTTT
TRBD2	TRBJ2-1	TRBV4-1	.	CASSQDPSGSGDEQFF	TGCGCCAGCAGCCAAGACCCTAGCGGGAGTGGCGATGAGCAGTTCTTC
.	TRBJ1-1	TRBV19	.	CASSPPGSNTEAFF	TGTGCCAGTAGTCCCCCAGGGTCGAACACTGAAGCTTTCTTT